This TCR beta chain was obtained from a study of T-cell memory formation after mild COVID-19. The CDR3 loop spans 14 amino acids. V lost 7 bases, J lost 3 bases, and 12 bases stayed unmatched. Germline V CDR1 and CDR2: SQVTM, ANQGSEA. This clonotype was observed a few times. TCRdb redid the calling of the 5' RACE reads with MiXCR, one entry per CDR3 protein. The sample includes a few hundred thousand distinct CDR3 sequences, roughly 21% seen only once; the top ten take roughly an eighth. Material: PBMCs or a T cell subset sorted from them (not recorded which). The genes are TRBV29-1 and TRBJ2-7; TRBD1 aligns across 7 bases. This clonotype was obtained from an adult woman who had mild COVID-19 (a few samples of this study predate the infection). Cell type and time point are not known. CDR3 in DNA: TGCAGCGCGGGGACAGCCTTTGTTATCTACGAGCAGTACTTC. This codes for CSAGTAFVIYEQYF.